The 19 T cell receptor beta chains presented below share a single source sample, sequenced in a study of T-cell memory formation after mild COVID-19. TCRdb processed the 5' RACE reads anew with MiXCR; each CDR3 protein has one entry. The table shows some 490,000 distinct CDR3 sequences, with 15% to 20% occurring only once. The material sequenced was PBMCs or a T cell subset sorted from them (not recorded which). These receptors came from an adult woman who had mild COVID-19 (a few samples of this study predate the infection). Cell type and time point are not known.

This clonotype was seen a few times. This chain uses TRBV4-2 with TRBJ2-6; D is ambiguous. The CDR3 loop spans 17 amino acids. V lost 0 bases and J 0 bases, leaving 9 bases between the germline ends. Per the germline V gene, CDR1 is LGHNA and CDR2 is YNFKEQ. The CDR3 DNA reads TGTGCCAGCAGCCAAGACCCTTGGTCCTCTGGGGCCAACGTCCTGACTTTC. Protein sequence: CASSQDPWSSGANVLTF.

The chain recombines TRBV6-5 with TRBJ1-2; no clear D. The germline CDR1 and CDR2 sequences are MNHEY and SVGAGI. V was trimmed by 5 bases and J by 2 bases, leaving 15 bases between them. CDR3 size: 15 residues. The CDR3 bases are TGTGCCAGCAGTCAATCGGCCATAAAAAACTATGGCTACACCTTC. The encoded protein is CASSQSAIKNYGYTF.

This clonotype was detected ten times or more. The V and J genes are TRBV3-1 and TRBJ2-7; 7 positions match TRBD1. V gave up 0 bases and J gave up 6 bases; unmatched junction bases: 2. The CDR3 is made up of 13 amino acids. Looked up from germline, CDR1 is LGHDT and CDR2 is YNNKEL (reference sequence). CDR3 bases: TGTGCCAGCAGCCAAGACGACAGGGCCGAGCAGTACTTC. Amino acids: CASSQDDRAEQYF.

This clonotype has a count of ten or more. V usage is TRBV5-1 and J usage is TRBJ2-5, with D maybe TRBD1 (6 bases). V was clipped by 2 bases and J by 4 bases, with 12 bases between them. Germline V gene lookup returns CDR1 SGHRS and CDR2 YFSETQ. CDR3 length: 14 amino acids. The CDR3 reads CASSLSGAGETQYF. The DNA for the CDR3 is TGCGCCAGCAGCTTATCAGGGGCTGGAGAGACCCAGTACTTC.

The rearrangement uses TRBV5-5 and TRBJ2-7; TRBD1 aligns across 8 bases. V was pared by 4 bases and J by 1 base, with 7 bases of the junction left unmatched. Germline V gene lookup returns CDR1 SGHKS and CDR2 YYEKEE (reference sequence). This CDR3 comprises 15 residues. Here the CDR3 DNA reads TGTGCCAGCAGCCCTCGACAGGGGCAGTCCTACGAGCAGTACTTC. This sequence encodes CASSPRQGQSYEQYF.

This clonotype was counted between two and nine times. This chain uses TRBV20-1 with TRBJ1-5; the D is unclear. Trimming left V 3 bases short and J 9 bases short, with 12 bases between. Looked up from germline, CDR1 is DFQATT and CDR2 is SNEGSKA (reference sequence). CDR3 size: 12 residues. CDR3 sequence reads: CSARASSGPQHF. The CDR3 nucleotides are TGCAGTGCTAGGGCTTCGTCGGGGCCCCAGCATTTT.

CDR3 in DNA: TGTGCCAGCAGCTTGGGCAGGACCTACAATGAGCAGTTCTTC. Protein product: CASSLGRTYNEQFF. The V call is TRBV13, the J call TRBJ2-1; the D is unclear. The CDR3 is made up of 14 amino acids. The germline V gene has CDR1 PRHDT and CDR2 FYEKMQ (reference sequence). Deletions cut 3 bases from V and 2 bases from J, with 8 bases between.

This clonotype has more than one count but fewer than ten. The rearrangement joins TRBV11-2 to TRBJ2-1; either TRBD1 or TRBD2 may supply D (5 bases each). The CDR3 is 14 residues long. Germline V CDR1 and CDR2: SGHAT, FQNNGV. With 4 bases removed from V and 6 bases from J, the gap between germline ends came to 13 bases. The CDR3 loop is CASSSLKGSNEQFF. CDR3 coding DNA: TGTGCCAGCAGCTCCTTGAAGGGGAGCAATGAGCAGTTCTTC.

The chain has TRBV19 and TRBJ2-7; perhaps TRBD2 as D (6 bases). The CDR3 covers 12 residues. Per germline, CDR1 LNHDA and CDR2 SQIVND (reference sequence). The V end was cut by 3 bases, the J end by 3 bases, with 6 bases between. The CDR3 region has the DNA TGTGCCAGTAGTATGGGGGGCTACGAGCAGTACTTC. Translation: CASSMGGYEQYF.

The genes are TRBV7-9 and TRBJ1-1; D is unclear. Germline V gene sequence: CDR1 SEHNR, CDR2 FQNEAQ (reference sequence). The CDR3 has 13 amino acids. Trimming took 0 bases from V and 5 from J, leaving 7 bases between them. CDR3 region: CASSLAQETEAFF. The CDR3 coding sequence is TGTGCCAGCAGCTTAGCGCAGGAAACTGAAGCTTTCTTT.

The J gene is TRBJ2-2, the V gene TRBV20-1, with a tentative D call TRBD1 (6 bases). The CDR3 runs 15 residues. The V gene's germline CDR1 is DFQATT and CDR2 SNEGSKA (reference sequence). V lost 3 bases and J lost 10, with 21 bases in between. The chain's CDR3 is CSASSAWDKREELFF. CDR3 nucleotides: TGCAGTGCTAGTTCCGCCTGGGACAAAAGGGAGGAGCTGTTTTTT.

The chain recombines TRBV5-1 with TRBJ2-5, with D possibly being TRBD2 (6 bases). V lost 3 bases to trimming and J lost 5 bases, with 17 bases between them. Germline-derived CDR1 and CDR2 are SGHRS and YFSETQ. This CDR3 contains 15 residues. CDR3 in amino acids: CASSSETRAKETQYF. The CDR3 DNA is TGCGCCAGCAGCTCCGAGACTAGAGCGAAGGAGACCCAGTACTTC.

This clonotype appeared a few times. The chain carries TRBV5-1 and TRBJ2-3, with TRBD1 identical over 9 bases. This CDR3 comprises 15 residues. CDR1 is SGHRS and CDR2 is YFSETQ in the germline V gene. Germline trimming cut 5 bases from V and 3 bases from J; bases unmatched to any gene: 7. CDR3 nucleotides: TGCGCCAGCAGTCTGGACAGGGGAGGAACAGATACGCAGTATTTT. Amino acids: CASSLDRGGTDTQYF.

The genes are TRBV3-1 and TRBJ2-3, with no clear D. From germline, CDR1 is LGHDT and CDR2 YNNKEL (reference sequence). CDR3 length equals 12 residues. Trimming stripped 4 bases from V and 5 bases from J, with 7 bases between. The CDR3 sequence: CASSLNLDTQYF. The DNA of the CDR3 is TGTGCCAGCAGCCTAAACCTAGATACGCAGTATTTT.

This clonotype was seen more than once but under ten times. This rearrangement joins TRBV7-3 to TRBJ2-1; 7 bases are a match to TRBD2. The CDR3 runs to 16 residues. Trimming took 2 bases from V and 8 from J; bases not matched to a gene: 12. Germline lookup yields CDR1 SGHTA and CDR2 FQGTGA. CDR3 loop: CASSLGTNPSNDEQFF. The CDR3 bases are TGTGCCAGCAGCTTAGGGACTAACCCGTCCAACGATGAGCAGTTCTTC. The full variable domain, in which reference TRBV7-3 and TRBJ2-1 provide the parts outside the CDR3, is GAGVSQTPSNKVTEKGKYVELRCDPISGHTALYWYRQSLGQGPEFLIYFQGTGAADDSGLPNDRFFAVRPEGSVSTLKIQRTERGDSAVYLCASSLGTNPSNDEQFFGPGTRLTVL.

The chain couples TRBV10-3 to TRBJ2-7, with 10 nucleotides matching TRBD2. Germline V CDR1 and CDR2: ENHRY, SYGVKD. This CDR3 is 13 amino acids long. V lost 9 bases and J lost 4; bases outside the gene matches: 6. CDR3 protein: CAISRTSGYEQYF. CDR3 nucleotide sequence: TGTGCCATTAGTAGGACTAGCGGTTACGAGCAGTACTTC.

J is TRBJ2-5 and V is TRBV29-1; D possibly corresponds to TRBD2 (6 bases). The CDR3 has 12 amino acids. Per germline, CDR1 SQVTM and CDR2 ANQGSEA. V was pared by 7 bases and J by 7 bases, with 16 bases between. DNA of the CDR3: TGCAGCGGGTCGGGGGACCATAGGACCCAGTACTTC. This sequence encodes CSGSGDHRTQYF.

This clonotype turned up a few times. V is TRBV12-3 or TRBV12-4 and J is TRBJ2-7; the D gene is possibly TRBD2 (6 bases). Trimming pared 6 bases from V and 5 bases from J, leaving 26 bases between. This CDR3 has 17 amino acids. The CDR3 DNA is TGTGCCAGCAGCAATCTCGCTCGGGGGTCGCCTAGGAACGAGCAGTACTTC. Translating it yields CASSNLARGSPRNEQYF.

This clonotype was found a few times. The V call is TRBV7-6, the J call TRBJ2-5, with D tentatively TRBD1 or TRBD2 (5 bases each). The CDR3 spans 18 residues. From germline, CDR1 is SGHVS and CDR2 FNYEAQ. V was pared by 4 bases and J by 3 bases, with 24 bases between. CDR3 sequence (DNA): TGTGCCAGCAGCTCGGGGCTCCGGACGGGCTACGAAAAAGAGACCCAGTACTTC. Its translation: CASSSGLRTGYEKETQYF.